This TCR beta chain was recovered during a study of shared clonotypes between healthy human individuals. Study at large: A couple of women and a few men aged 18 to 49 made up the donors.

The donors were all Caucasian adults (living in Nashville, Tennessee). As for this clone: Its antigen is undetermined.

Study-wide results and caveats: The diversity represented, both genetic and in exposure history, was limited by few donors.

The data were produced by immunoSEQ multiplex PCR, yet TCRdb's version contains in-frame clones alone and is incomplete. The sample yields approximately 1,500,000 clones, 98% seen once. CDR1 and CDR2 (germline): ENHRY, SYGVKD. The CDR3 loop spans 17 amino acids. The ends lost 5 bases at V and 6 bases at J; junction bases unmatched: 15. The V gene is TRBV10-3, the J gene TRBJ2-7; 11 nucleotides line up with TRBD2. The TCR comes from a man aged 30 to 45 in good health. The sample consisted of naive CD4+ T cells sorted from blood. Subset described: CD45RA+ positively selected. Here the CDR3 reads CAISISGRASAIREQYF. The CDR3, as DNA: TGTGCCATCAGTATTAGCGGGAGGGCCTCGGCGATCCGCGAGCAGTACTTC.